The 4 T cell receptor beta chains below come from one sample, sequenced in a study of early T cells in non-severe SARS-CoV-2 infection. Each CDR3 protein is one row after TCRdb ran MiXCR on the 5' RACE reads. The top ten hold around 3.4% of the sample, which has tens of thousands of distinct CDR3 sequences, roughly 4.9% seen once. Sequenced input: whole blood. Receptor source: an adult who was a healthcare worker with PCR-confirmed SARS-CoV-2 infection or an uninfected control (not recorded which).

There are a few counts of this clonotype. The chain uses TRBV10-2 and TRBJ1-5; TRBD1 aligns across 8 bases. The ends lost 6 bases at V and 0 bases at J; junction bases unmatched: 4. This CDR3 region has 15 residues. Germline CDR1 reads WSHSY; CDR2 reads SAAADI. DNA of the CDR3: TGCGCCAGCAGGAGGGACAGGAATAGCAATCAGCCCCAGCATTTT. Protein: CASRRDRNSNQPQHF.

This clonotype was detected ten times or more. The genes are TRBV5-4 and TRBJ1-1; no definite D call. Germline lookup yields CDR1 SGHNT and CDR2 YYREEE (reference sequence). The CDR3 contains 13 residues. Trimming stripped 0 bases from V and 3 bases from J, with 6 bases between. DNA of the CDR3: TGTGCCAGCAGCTTGGCACGGGACACTGAAGCTTTCTTT. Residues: CASSLARDTEAFF.

The CDR3, as DNA: TGTGCCAGCAGCGGGGACCCCCTACGCACAGATACGCAGTATTTT. It specifies CASSGDPLRTDTQYF. The chain is built from TRBV7-9 and TRBJ2-3; possibly TRBD1 or TRBD2 for D (5 bases each). Germline CDR1 SEHNR, CDR2 FQNEAQ (reference sequence). CDR3 length equals 15 residues. The V end lost 5 bases, the J end lost 1 base, and 13 bases lay between the germline ends.

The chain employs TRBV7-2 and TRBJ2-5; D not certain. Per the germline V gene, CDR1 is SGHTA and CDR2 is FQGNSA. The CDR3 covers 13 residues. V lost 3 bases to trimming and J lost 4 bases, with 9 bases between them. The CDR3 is CASSFTFRETQYF. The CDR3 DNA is TGTGCCAGCAGCTTTACATTTCGAGAGACCCAGTACTTC.